This T cell receptor (beta chain) was obtained from a study of blood T cell repertoires in COVID-19. About the research overall: The analysed material was cDNA or gDNA that came from T cells, B-cell-depleted T cells, or PBMCs.

The V gene's germline CDR1 is LNHDA and CDR2 SQIVND (reference sequence). V was pared by 3 bases and J by 4 bases, with 8 bases between. There are 13 residues in the CDR3. Original analysis: Reference gene primer amplification in the assay estimated nucleated cell counts. Assay: immunoSEQ multiplex PCR; the TCRdb copy retains only in-frame clones and omits some. V, J and clone size are taken as reported in that table, and D and trimming were inferred from the DNA itself. The sample includes under 200,000 clones, 75% to 95% of them seen just once. Sequences were obtained from peripheral blood. This TCR was sampled from a man aged 50-60 years with acute or convalescent COVID-19. The V gene is TRBV19, the J gene TRBJ2-3; tentative D call: TRBD1 (6 bases). The CDR3 nucleotides are TGTGCCAGTAGTATCTCAGGGGCAGATACGCAGTATTTT. Translation: CASSISGADTQYF.